This TCR beta chain was sequenced for a study of cytomegalovirus exposure and HLA in healthy donors. Study-level results: Most CMV-associated TCR beta chains were later found to appear HLA-restricted.

As to this clone: Its specificity is unknown.

The CDR3 covers 14 residues. The germline gives CDR1 SGHTA, CDR2 FQGTGA. V shed 0 bases and J 5 bases; nucleotides not matched to a gene: 3. The PCR had 60 Vbeta and 13 Jbeta primers. Profiled with immunoSEQ multiplex PCR; TCRdb holds only in-frame clones, not every one. The sample records roughly 200,000 clones, 78% being singletons. All donors participated as healthy donors of bone marrow. Donors likely had unrecorded immune exposures despite being nominally healthy when sampled. The sequence derives from a woman aged 30 to 39 in good health and CMV-seropositive. V is TRBV7-3 and J is TRBJ2-5, with TRBD2 identical over 7 bases. Sequenced sample: PBMCs. The CDR3 is CASSLTGGTETQYF. The CDR3 DNA reads as TGTGCCAGCAGCTTAACGGGAGGGACGGAGACCCAGTACTTC.